A single sample gave rise to the 32 T cell receptor beta chains below, sequenced in a study of T cell responses to AZD1222 COVID-19 vaccine. Only in-frame clones appear in the TCRdb table, and some are missing; sequencing was by immunoSEQ multiplex PCR. Here the sample spans about 140,000 clones, 80% to 95% being singletons. The starting material was peripheral blood, obtained on day 0 of AZD1222 vaccination. The receptors here all came from an adult in good health.

This chain links TRBV5-5 with TRBJ1-4; the D gene is possibly TRBD1 (6 bases). Trimming left V 0 bases short and J 9 bases short, with 18 bases between. Germline V lookup: CDR1 SGHKS, CDR2 YYEKEE (reference sequence). This CDR3 is 16 amino acids long. CDR3 loop: CASSLAVAGAVKKLFF. In DNA form, the CDR3 reads TGTGCCAGCAGCTTGGCCGTCGCGGGGGCGGTCAAAAAACTGTTTTTT.

Comments on this clone: Different DNA sequences within this sample yield the same CDR3. The chain recombines TRBV4-1 with TRBJ2-1; unclear D gene. V was cut by 0 bases and J by 4 bases, with 4 bases left in between. CDR1 and CDR2 (germline): MGHRA, YSYEKL. The CDR3 totals 13 residues. The CDR3 region is CASSQDTYNEQFF. The CDR3 nucleotides read TGCGCCAGCAGCCAAGATACATACAATGAGCAGTTCTTC.

The V call is TRBV4-1, the J call TRBJ1-1, with a possible D match to TRBD1 (5 bases). The germline V gene has CDR1 MGHRA and CDR2 YSYEKL. Deletions cut 4 bases from V and 7 bases from J, with 22 bases between. The CDR3 length is 16 residues. CDR3 in amino acids: CASSPSVVGARSEAFF. The CDR3 nucleotides read TGCGCCAGCAGCCCTTCGGTGGTCGGGGCGAGGAGTGAAGCTTTCTTT.

The gene calls are TRBV7-2 and TRBJ1-1; a weak D match, TRBD1 (6 bases). The CDR3 is made up of 15 amino acids. The germline V gene encodes CDR1 SGHTA and CDR2 FQGNSA. V lost 4 bases and J 0 bases, leaving 12 bases between the germline ends. In nucleotides, the CDR3 is TGTGCCAGCAGCTGGCGGACAGACATGAACACTGAAGCTTTCTTT. It codes for CASSWRTDMNTEAFF.

The chain is built from TRBV5-1 and TRBJ1-4; D possibly corresponds to TRBD1 (5 bases). The V end was cut by 4 bases, the J end by 8 bases, with 15 bases between. This CDR3 is 14 amino acids long. The V gene's germline CDR1 is SGHRS and CDR2 YFSETQ. This CDR3 reads CASSPQGLEEKLFF. CDR3 DNA sequence: TGCGCCAGCAGCCCGCAGGGACTAGAAGAAAAACTGTTTTTT. Full variable domain (missing parts from reference TRBV5-1 and TRBJ1-4): KAGVTQTPRYLIKTRGQQVTLSCSPISGHRSVSWYQQTPGQGLQFLFEYFSETQRNKGNFPGRFSGRQFSNSRSEMNVSTLELGDSALYLCASSPQGLEEKLFFGSGTQLSVL.

The CDR3 DNA is TGTGCCAGCAGTTTTAACACAGTTCCCGAAGCTTTCTTT. This translates into CASSFNTVPEAFF. The V gene is TRBV28, the J gene TRBJ1-1; D is unclear. This CDR3 region has 13 residues. V shed 3 bases and J shed 8 bases, with 13 bases lying between them. Germline V gives CDR1 MDHEN, CDR2 SYDVKM.

The CDR3 sequence: CASSYEGSSYGYTF. In nucleotides, the CDR3 is TGTGCCAGCAGCTATGAGGGGAGTTCCTATGGCTACACCTTC. V usage is TRBV5-6 and J usage is TRBJ1-2; tentatively, D is TRBD1 (5 bases). This CDR3 has 14 residues. Trimming stripped 3 bases from V and 4 bases from J, with 13 bases between. Germline V gene data show CDR1 as SGHDT and CDR2 as YYEEEE.

V usage is TRBV5-8 and J usage is TRBJ2-1; weak D call: TRBD2 (7 bases). Per germline, CDR1 SGHTS and CDR2 YDEGEE. Trimming took 4 bases from V and 0 from J, leaving 17 bases between them. The CDR3 is 17 amino acids. CDR3 nucleotide sequence: TGTGCCAGCAGCCCACGCGGGGGCCCGGTCTCCTACAATGAGCAGTTCTTC. It translates to CASSPRGGPVSYNEQFF.

The chain couples TRBV7-9 to TRBJ2-2; the match to TRBD1 covers 10 bases. Germline assignment: CDR1 SEHNR and CDR2 FQNEAQ (reference sequence). V lost 6 bases to trimming and J lost 3 bases; unmatched junction nucleotides: 7. The CDR3 runs 16 residues. The CDR3 here is CASRPGTGAHTGELFF. The DNA of the CDR3 is TGTGCCAGCAGACCCGGGACAGGGGCACACACCGGGGAGCTGTTTTTT. The full variable domain, in which reference TRBV7-9 and TRBJ2-2 provide the parts outside the CDR3, is DTGVSQNPRHKITKRGQNVTFRCDPISEHNRLYWYRQTLGQGPEFLTYFQNEAQLEKSRLLSDRFSAERPKGSFSTLEIQRTEQGDSAMYLCASRPGTGAHTGELFFGEGSRLTVL.

The chain recombines TRBV5-1 with TRBJ1-5; the D is unclear. The CDR3 loop spans 13 amino acids. Germline-derived CDR1 and CDR2 are SGHRS and YFSETQ. Trimming removed 4 bases at V and 10 bases at J, with 15 bases between. The CDR3 reads CASSRGLHEPQHF. CDR3 DNA sequence: TGCGCCAGCAGCCGAGGCCTCCACGAACCCCAGCATTTT.

The V gene is TRBV5-1, the J gene TRBJ1-3, with 7 bases lining up with TRBD1. CDR1 SGHRS and CDR2 YFSETQ come from the germline V gene. The CDR3 totals 13 residues. Losses at the gene ends were 1 base for V and 6 bases for J; bases not matched to a gene: 1. CDR3 nucleotides: TGCGCCAGCAGCTTGCAGGGGGAAAACACCATATATTTT. Its protein is CASSLQGENTIYF.

The rearrangement uses TRBV13 and TRBJ2-2; possible D gene TRBD2, 5 bases. Germline lookup yields CDR1 PRHDT and CDR2 FYEKMQ (reference sequence). The CDR3 totals 15 residues. Trimming took 6 bases from V and 5 from J, leaving 16 bases between them. The CDR3 DNA reads TGTGCCAGCAGTTCCGCGGAGGTTTGGACCGGGGAGCTGTTTTTT. Amino acids: CASSSAEVWTGELFF.

The J gene is TRBJ2-5, the V gene TRBV10-3; D remains unclear. Germline V CDR1 and CDR2: ENHRY, SYGVKD. The CDR3 is 15 residues long. The ends were cut back, 8 bases at V and 2 bases at J, with 18 bases in the middle. CDR3 sequence: CAIGSDTSLQETQYF. The CDR3 DNA is TGTGCCATCGGATCAGACACCTCACTTCAAGAGACCCAGTACTTC.

The chain joins TRBV7-8 to TRBJ1-2; 7 nucleotides agree with TRBD1. V trimming: 5 bases; J trimming: 3 bases; junction bases outside the gene matches: 6. This CDR3 region has 14 residues. The germline V gene has CDR1 SGHVS and CDR2 FQNEAQ. CDR3 loop: CASSPQGLDYGYTF. CDR3 DNA: TGTGCCAGCAGCCCACAGGGGTTGGACTATGGCTACACCTTC.

The rearrangement uses TRBV20-1 and TRBJ2-5; perhaps TRBD1 as D (5 bases). Trimming removed 3 bases from V and 2 bases from J, with 22 bases in between. Germline V CDR1 and CDR2: DFQATT, SNEGSKA (reference sequence). The CDR3 is 17 residues long. DNA of the CDR3: TGCAGTGCTAGTTTTGCGCCAGCCGGACAAGCACAAGAGACCCAGTACTTC. It specifies CSASFAPAGQAQETQYF.

The J gene is TRBJ2-7, the V gene TRBV9; D ambiguous. CDR1 and CDR2 (germline): SGDLS, YYNGEE. The CDR3 has 14 amino acids. The germline V and J ends were trimmed by 0 bases and 0 bases, with 7 bases remaining between them. CDR3 in DNA: TGTGCCAGCAGCGTAGGCCTGGCCTCCTACGAGCAGTACTTC. This encodes CASSVGLASYEQYF.

V is TRBV15 and J is TRBJ2-1, with 7 bases fitting TRBD1. V gave up 9 bases and J gave up 3 bases; unmatched junction bases: 5. CDR3 size: 13 residues. CDR1 and CDR2 from the germline V gene are LNHNV and YYDKDF (reference sequence). The DNA for the CDR3 is TGTGCCACTGCTGGGGACAGCTACAATGAGCAGTTCTTC. Its protein product is CATAGDSYNEQFF. The full variable domain, rest sourced from reference TRBV15 and TRBJ2-1, is DAMVIQNPRYQVTQFGKPVTLSCSQTLNHNVMYWYQQKSSQAPKLLFHYYDKDFNNEADTPDNFQSRRPNTSFCFLDIRSPGLGDTAMYLCATAGDSYNEQFFGPGTRLTVL.

This clone was counted between two and nine times. This chain connects TRBV28 to TRBJ1-5; D is unresolved. Trimming stripped 4 bases from V and 9 bases from J, with 7 bases between. Germline loops: CDR1 MDHEN, CDR2 SYDVKM. The CDR3 spans 11 residues. Here the CDR3 DNA reads TGTGCCAGCAGTTCGGCGGCGCCCCAGCATTTT. It codes for CASSSAAPQHF.

This clone is a singleton in its sample. The chain has TRBV27 and TRBJ1-4, with TRBD1 identical over 9 bases. Germline V lookup: CDR1 MNHEY, CDR2 SMNVEV (reference sequence). V dropped 4 bases and J dropped 7; count of bases not matched to a gene: 4. The CDR3 consists of 14 residues. Here the CDR3 reads CASSSDRGGEKLFF. The CDR3 bases are TGTGCCAGCAGTTCAGACAGGGGGGGTGAAAAACTGTTTTTT.

The CDR3 DNA is TGTGCCTGCGGAACTCCCGGACTAGCGGGGGGGGGTACGCAGTATTTT. As protein: CACGTPGLAGGGTQYF. This chain connects TRBV28 to TRBJ2-3; the match to TRBD2 covers 15 bases. The J segment lost 8 bases and the V segment lost 11 bases, leaving 14 bases of the junction unmatched. There are 16 residues in the CDR3. Germline loops: CDR1 MDHEN, CDR2 SYDVKM.

The chain recombines TRBV7-3 with TRBJ2-2; no firm D call. Germline CDR1 reads SGHTA; CDR2 reads FQGTGA. V was cut by 2 bases and J by 6 bases, with 10 bases left in between. This CDR3 comprises 14 residues. For the CDR3, the DNA is TGTGCCAGCAGCTTAGGGATTGGCTCCGGGGAGCTGTTTTTT. Protein sequence: CASSLGIGSGELFF. The full variable domain, in which reference TRBV7-3 and TRBJ2-2 provide the parts outside the CDR3, is GAGVSQTPSNKVTEKGKYVELRCDPISGHTALYWYRQSLGQGPEFLIYFQGTGAADDSGLPNDRFFAVRPEGSVSTLKIQRTERGDSAVYLCASSLGIGSGELFFGEGSRLTVL.

This clone came up once. This sequence joins TRBV6-2 or TRBV6-3 and TRBJ1-1; D is undetermined. The CDR3 is made up of 13 amino acids. Trimming shortened V by 2 bases and J by 4 bases, and 8 bases separated the two germline ends. CDR1 and CDR2 from the germline V gene are MNHEY and SVGEGT. The chain's CDR3 is CASSYLDGTEAFF. CDR3 coding DNA: TGTGCCAGCAGTTACCTGGACGGCACTGAAGCTTTCTTT.

CDR3 region: CASSPSLAEAFF. The CDR3 DNA reads TGTGCCAGCAGCCCGTCGTTGGCTGAAGCTTTCTTT. The V and J genes are TRBV7-2 and TRBJ1-1; no clear D gene. The CDR3 loop spans 12 amino acids. Germline loops: CDR1 SGHTA, CDR2 FQGNSA. The V gene lost 5 bases and the J gene lost 6 bases, with 10 bases spanning the gap.

The chain carries TRBV18 and TRBJ2-7; TRBD1 matches 10 bases. The CDR3 covers 16 residues. Per the germline V gene, CDR1 is KGHSH and CDR2 is LQKENI. The V segment lost 6 bases and the J segment 4 bases; nucleotides outside the gene matches: 12. CDR3 amino acids: CASSADRGRSHYEQYF. The CDR3 DNA follows: TGTGCCAGCTCGGCAGACAGGGGGCGATCCCATTACGAGCAGTACTTC.

The rearrangement joins TRBV3-1 (or the pseudogene TRBV3-2) to TRBJ2-4, with D possibly matching TRBD2 (6 bases). Germline CDR1 is LGHDT and CDR2 is YNNKEL (reference sequence). This CDR3 has 12 residues. V lost 8 bases and J lost 9, with 14 bases in between. The CDR3 DNA reads TGTGCCAGCCGCTCCGAGGGAGGCATTCAGTACTTC. It codes for CASRSEGGIQYF.

V is TRBV3-1 (or the pseudogene TRBV3-2) and J is TRBJ1-2; TRBD1 aligns across 8 bases. Trimming cost V 2 bases and J 8 bases; bases outside gene matches: 7. CDR1 and CDR2 from the germline V gene are LGHDT and YNNKEL (reference sequence). The CDR3 contains 14 residues. The CDR3 spells CASSQRTGREGYTF. The CDR3, as DNA: TGTGCCAGCAGCCAACGGACAGGGCGAGAAGGCTACACCTTC.

V gene TRBV10-3 combines with J gene TRBJ2-3; TRBD2 aligns across 7 bases. Unmatched junction bases numbered 3, after V lost 2 bases and J lost 1 base. The CDR3 runs 15 residues. CDR1 ENHRY and CDR2 SYGVKD come from the germline V gene. The CDR3 DNA follows: TGTGCCATCAGTGAGCCTGGGGGGGGCACAGATACGCAGTATTTT. It translates to CAISEPGGGTDTQYF.

The rearrangement uses TRBV19 and TRBJ1-3; TRBD1 matches at 7 bases. CDR3 size: 15 residues. Trimming took 3 bases from V and 0 from J; bases not matched to a gene: 2. Germline CDR1 LNHDA, CDR2 SQIVND (reference sequence). CDR3 sequence reads: CASSIGTVSGNTIYF. DNA for the CDR3: TGTGCCAGTAGTATTGGGACAGTCTCTGGAAACACCATATATTTT.

The rearrangement joins TRBV7-2 to TRBJ1-2; perhaps TRBD1 as D (6 bases). Between the trimmed V and J ends, which lost 1 base and 8 bases, there was a span of 14 bases. Germline V gene data show CDR1 as SGHTA and CDR2 as FQGNSA. This CDR3 is 14 amino acids long. The CDR3 protein is CASSLVRGLEGYTF. In DNA, the CDR3 is TGTGCCAGCAGCTTAGTACGGGGGCTGGAGGGCTACACCTTC.

The CDR3 loop reads CASSLAGGQGGLGYGYTF. The CDR3 nucleotides are TGTGCCAGCAGCTTGGCGGGGGGACAGGGTGGCTTAGGCTATGGCTACACCTTC. The genes are TRBV5-4 and TRBJ1-2; 9 bases are a match to TRBD1. The V gene end was trimmed by 0 bases and the J gene end by 4 bases; junction bases not matched to a gene: 13. CDR3 length equals 18 residues. The germline CDR1 and CDR2 sequences are SGHNT and YYREEE (reference sequence).

The chain combines TRBV7-8 with TRBJ2-7; no firm D call. CDR3 length: 15 residues. From germline, CDR1 is SGHVS and CDR2 FQNEAQ. Between the trimmed V and J ends, which lost 5 bases and 3 bases, there was a span of 17 bases. The CDR3 DNA follows: TGTGCCAGCAGCCTAAGGGCCCACAGAGACTACGAGCAGTACTTC. Translating it yields CASSLRAHRDYEQYF.

This chain connects TRBV7-2 to TRBJ1-5; D unclear. V was shortened by 3 bases and J by 3 bases, with 9 bases between the two germline ends. There are 14 residues in the CDR3. In germline, CDR1 is SGHTA, CDR2 FQGNSA. DNA for the CDR3: TGTGCCAGCAGCTTGCTAAGGGACAATCAGCCCCAGCATTTT. Amino acid sequence: CASSLLRDNQPQHF.